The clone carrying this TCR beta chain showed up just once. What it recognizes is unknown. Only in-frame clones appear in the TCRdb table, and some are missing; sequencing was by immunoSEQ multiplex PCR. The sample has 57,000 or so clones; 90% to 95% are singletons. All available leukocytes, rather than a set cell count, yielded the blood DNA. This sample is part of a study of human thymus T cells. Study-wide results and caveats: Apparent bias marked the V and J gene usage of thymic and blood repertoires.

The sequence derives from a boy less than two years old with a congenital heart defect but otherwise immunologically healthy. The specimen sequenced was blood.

CDR3 nucleotide sequence: TGTGCCAGCAGGAAAAACTCACAGGGAGTGAACACCGGGGAGCTGTTTTTT. Protein: CASRKNSQGVNTGELFF. The chain carries TRBV7-9 and TRBJ2-2; possibly TRBD1 for D (6 bases). The CDR3 is 17 amino acids. Germline CDR1 is SEHNR and CDR2 is FQNEAQ (reference sequence). Trimming pared 6 bases from V and 1 base from J, leaving 18 bases between.